These 9 T cell receptor beta chains were all obtained from the same sample, sequenced in a study of T-cell memory formation after mild COVID-19. Each CDR3 protein gets one entry after TCRdb re-called the 5' RACE reads with MiXCR. Altogether more than 350,000 distinct CDR3 sequences are present, around a fifth being singletons, with the ten largest covering roughly an eighth. Sequences were obtained from PBMCs or a T cell subset sorted from them (not recorded which). These receptors originate from an adult woman who had mild COVID-19 (a few samples of this study predate the infection). Cell type and time point are not known.

This clonotype was detected only a few times. One junction end does not reproduce the germline sequence, and a read error may be involved. This rearrangement joins TRBV7-7 to TRBJ2-2; 12 nucleotides align to TRBD2. From germline, CDR1 is SSHAT and CDR2 FNYEAQ (reference sequence). This CDR3 contains 17 residues. The CDR3 reads CASSLEGLAGNTGELFF. Written as DNA, the CDR3 is TGTGCTAGCAGCTTAGAAGGACTAGCGGGAAACACCGGGGAGCTGTTTTTT.

This clonotype was recorded a few times. The V call is TRBV5-1, the J call TRBJ2-3; 14 bases fit TRBD2. In germline, CDR1 is SGHRS, CDR2 YFSETQ. There are 16 residues in the CDR3. J lost 5 bases, V lost 4 bases, and 6 bases had no gene match. Written as DNA, the CDR3 is TGCGCCAGCAGCGCCAGGGGACTAGCGGGAGTAGATACGCAGTATTTT. Its translation: CASSARGLAGVDTQYF.

This clonotype was seen only a few times. The J gene is TRBJ2-1, the V gene TRBV29-1; 7 bases are shared with TRBD2. Germline V gene sequence: CDR1 SQVTM, CDR2 ANQGSEA. The trim removed 6 bases at V and 4 bases at J, leaving 9 bases unmatched. The CDR3 runs 14 residues. DNA for the CDR3: TGCAGCGTCGGGGGGACCTCAAGTTACAATGAGCAGTTCTTC. Translated: CSVGGTSSYNEQFF.

This clonotype was counted a few times. The CDR3, as DNA: TGTGCCATCAGTGTGGGGACTAGCGGGAGGCGGGAGACCCAGTACTTC. This codes for CAISVGTSGRRETQYF. The chain links TRBV10-3 to TRBJ2-5; 15 nucleotides line up with TRBD2. V lost 4 bases and J lost 5; bases outside the gene matches: 5. Germline V gene lookup returns CDR1 ENHRY and CDR2 SYGVKD. The CDR3 runs 16 residues.

The CDR3 DNA reads TGCGCCAGCAGCCAAGATGGCACCCGGGGGCGAGAGCAGTACTTC. Protein sequence: CASSQDGTRGREQYF. The chain employs TRBV4-1 and TRBJ2-7; D may match TRBD1 or TRBD2 (6 bases each). Between the trimmed V and J ends, which lost 0 bases and 7 bases, there was a span of 16 bases. Germline V CDR1 and CDR2: MGHRA, YSYEKL. The CDR3 spans 15 residues.

The genes are TRBV20-1 and TRBJ2-7; D might be TRBD2 (6 bases). CDR3 length: 15 amino acids. Trimming left V 0 bases short and J 0 bases short, with 12 bases between. Germline CDR1 DFQATT, CDR2 SNEGSKA (reference sequence). The CDR3 reads CSARDVGGISYEQYF. Here the CDR3 DNA reads TGCAGTGCTAGAGATGTGGGAGGAATCTCCTACGAGCAGTACTTC.

The rearrangement links TRBV5-1 to TRBJ2-2; TRBD2 matches at 8 bases. This CDR3 spans 18 amino acids. Trimming cost V 0 bases and J 6 bases; bases outside gene matches: 13. The germline CDR1 and CDR2 sequences are SGHRS and YFSETQ. This CDR3 is CASSLASVAGFMAGELFF. The CDR3, as DNA: TGCGCCAGCAGCTTGGCCTCGGTAGCGGGATTTATGGCCGGGGAGCTGTTTTTT.

This chain connects TRBV12-3 or TRBV12-4 to TRBJ1-1, with 7 bases that match TRBD1. The CDR3 has 15 residues. Unmatched junction bases numbered 8, after V lost 7 bases and J lost 0 bases. The CDR3 spells CASIIQGTMNTEAFF. CDR3 in DNA: TGTGCCAGCATCATACAGGGGACCATGAACACTGAAGCTTTCTTT.

CDR3 in DNA: TGCGCCAGCAGGGTCTCGAGGGCCACAGATACGCAGTATTTT. Its translation is CASRVSRATDTQYF. This sequence joins TRBV5-1 and TRBJ2-3; D possibly corresponds to TRBD2 (5 bases). V dropped 5 bases and J dropped 2 bases, with 12 bases sitting between them. This CDR3 region has 14 residues. Looked up from germline, CDR1 is SGHRS and CDR2 is YFSETQ.